The table lists the clone carrying this T cell receptor beta chain with a count of one. No antigen is known for it. The sample is drawn from a study of cytomegalovirus exposure and HLA in healthy donors. Broader study findings: Later analysis suggested links between common viral pathogens and several top significant clusters.

All the people who gave samples were healthy bone marrow donors. CDR1 and CDR2 (germline): SGDLS, YYNGEE. V shed 4 bases and J 7 bases; nucleotides not matched to a gene: 10. This CDR3 is 15 amino acids long. 13 Jbeta primers and 60 Vbeta primers were used for the PCR. Produced via immunoSEQ multiplex PCR; TCRdb's table is partial and in-frame only. The sample yields 150,000 to 200,000 clones, 84% seen once. Sequencing was done on a sample of PBMCs. This sequence joins TRBV9 and TRBJ1-2; 10 bases agree with TRBD1. This clonotype was sampled from a young man in good health and CMV-seronegative. Written as DNA, the CDR3 is TGTGCCAGCAGCCCCTGGGACAGGGGATCTACTGGCTACACCTTC. It is translated as CASSPWDRGSTGYTF.